The present TCR beta chain was sequenced within a study of control samples from healthy donors and cancer patients. Assay: immunoSEQ multiplex PCR; the TCRdb copy retains only in-frame clones and omits some. The sample holds approximately 150,000 clones; 70% to 90% are singletons and the top ten take 1.5% to 2%. This CDR3 region has 16 residues. V lost 5 bases, J lost 0 bases, and 8 bases stayed unmatched. The V gene's germline CDR1 is SGHNT and CDR2 YYREEE (reference sequence). The J gene is TRBJ2-1, the V gene TRBV5-4; TRBD1 matches at 7 bases. The sequence was obtained from a man aged 18 to 35 in good health. The sequencing input was blood. The DNA of the CDR3 is TGTGCCAGCAGGGAACAGGGGCCTAGCTCCTACAATGAGCAGTTCTTC. Translating gives CASREQGPSSYNEQFF.